This T cell receptor (beta chain) was retrieved from a study of shared clonotypes between healthy human individuals. Remarks on this clone: The antigen is undetermined.

The run depth of the assay was deep. As processed by the authors: Without quality scores, immunoSEQ junctional reads could not be filtered like full-length reads. Method: immunoSEQ multiplex PCR; TCRdb's copy keeps in-frame clones and lacks some. V, J and clone size derive from that table, while D and trimming were established from the DNA sequence. Of around 1.4 million clones listed, 98% are singletons. The CDR3 is 15 amino acids. CDR1 is SGHAT and CDR2 is FQNNGV in the germline V gene. The V segment lost 0 bases and the J segment 1 base; nucleotides outside the gene matches: 3. Study-wide results and caveats: On the whole, naive subsets had larger estimated richness than memory subsets had. Four donors had 5% to 6% of their naive CD4 clonotypes in common.

The chain has TRBV11-2 and TRBJ2-7; 7 bases agree with TRBD2. Sequencing was performed on naive CD4+ T cells sorted from blood. Subset defined: CD45RA+ positively selected. The TCR comes from a man under 40 in good health. CDR3 in DNA: TGTGCCAGCAGCTTAGAAGCGGGAAAGTCCTACGAGCAGTACTTC. This sequence encodes CASSLEAGKSYEQYF.